Presented here are 8 T cell receptor beta chains from one specimen sequenced in a study of PD-L1 blockade in urothelial cancer. Clones were sequenced by immunoSEQ multiplex PCR, and TCRdb holds only the in-frame ones, with some missing. The top ten hold over 9% of the sample, which has about 82,000 clones, 90% to 95% seen once. This specimen consisted of PBMCs, obtained around atezolizumab (anti-PD-L1) treatment. The receptors stem from a man between 60 and 75 years old with urothelial cancer.

This chain connects TRBV10-1 to TRBJ1-5, with D unclear. Germline-derived CDR1 and CDR2 are WNHNN and SYGVQD (reference sequence). The CDR3 sequence is 14 residues long. Between the trimmed V and J ends, which lost 7 bases and 0 bases, there was a span of 10 bases. CDR3 in amino acids: CASNHSYSNQPQHF. The CDR3 coding sequence is TGCGCCAGCAATCACAGTTATAGCAATCAGCCCCAGCATTTT.

The DNA for the CDR3 is TGTGCCAGTAGTATAGTTTCGCAGGACAATGAGCAGTTCTTC. This sequence encodes CASSIVSQDNEQFF. V gene TRBV19 combines with J gene TRBJ2-1, with D unclear. This CDR3 comprises 14 residues. V was clipped by 1 base and J by 5 bases, with 9 bases between them. The germline CDR1 and CDR2 sequences are LNHDA and SQIVND (reference sequence).

The chain links TRBV28 to TRBJ1-5; D is possibly TRBD1 (5 bases). The CDR3 extends over 16 amino acids. Germline CDR1 is MDHEN and CDR2 is SYDVKM. V shed 2 bases and J shed 3 bases, with 14 bases lying between them. The CDR3 DNA reads as TGTGCCAGCAGTTTAATGACGTCAGGGTACAATCAGCCCCAGCATTTT. This gives the protein CASSLMTSGYNQPQHF.

The chain joins TRBV4-1 to TRBJ2-4, with TRBD1 as a possible D gene (6 bases). Germline-derived CDR1 and CDR2 are MGHRA and YSYEKL. Trimming stripped 0 bases from V and 6 bases from J, with 27 bases between. The CDR3 totals 20 residues. The CDR3 DNA is TGCGCCAGCAGCCAAGATCTTATGTTGTTTGTAGGACAGAGGGCAAACATTCAGTACTTC. Translation gives CASSQDLMLFVGQRANIQYF.

The chain recombines TRBV6-5 with TRBJ2-2; TRBD1 matches at 7 bases. The CDR3 runs to 15 residues. Germline CDR1 reads MNHEY; CDR2 reads SVGAGI. Trimming took 5 bases from V and 4 from J; bases not matched to a gene: 7. The CDR3 protein is CASSSGQVRTGELFF. The CDR3 region has the DNA TGTGCCAGCAGTAGTGGACAGGTGCGCACCGGGGAGCTGTTTTTT.

The V and J genes are TRBV30 and TRBJ1-4, with D maybe TRBD1 (5 bases). V was clipped by 1 base and J by 3 bases, with 12 bases between them. The CDR3 contains 15 residues. Looked up from germline, CDR1 is GTSNPN and CDR2 is SVGIG (reference sequence). The CDR3 here is CAWSGMTASNEKLFF. The CDR3 nucleotides are TGTGCCTGGAGTGGAATGACAGCTTCTAATGAAAAACTGTTTTTT.

The rearrangement uses TRBV19 and TRBJ1-1; the match to TRBD1 covers 8 bases. The CDR3 loop spans 16 amino acids. Trimming at V came to 4 bases and at J to 0 bases, leaving 7 bases not matched to a gene. Germline CDR1 and CDR2: LNHDA and SQIVND (reference sequence). In DNA form, the CDR3 reads TGTGCCAGTAGTACCGGGACAGGAACCCTGAACACTGAAGCTTTCTTT. Its protein product is CASSTGTGTLNTEAFF.

This clone showed up just once. The chain combines TRBV5-4 with TRBJ1-4; D is ambiguous. CDR1 is SGHNT and CDR2 is YYREEE in the germline V gene (reference sequence). V lost 0 bases and J 4 bases, leaving 7 bases between the germline ends. The CDR3 is made up of 14 amino acids. The CDR3 DNA sequence: TGTGCCAGCAGCTTGGGACTGATTAATGAAAAACTGTTTTTT. Protein: CASSLGLINEKLFF.